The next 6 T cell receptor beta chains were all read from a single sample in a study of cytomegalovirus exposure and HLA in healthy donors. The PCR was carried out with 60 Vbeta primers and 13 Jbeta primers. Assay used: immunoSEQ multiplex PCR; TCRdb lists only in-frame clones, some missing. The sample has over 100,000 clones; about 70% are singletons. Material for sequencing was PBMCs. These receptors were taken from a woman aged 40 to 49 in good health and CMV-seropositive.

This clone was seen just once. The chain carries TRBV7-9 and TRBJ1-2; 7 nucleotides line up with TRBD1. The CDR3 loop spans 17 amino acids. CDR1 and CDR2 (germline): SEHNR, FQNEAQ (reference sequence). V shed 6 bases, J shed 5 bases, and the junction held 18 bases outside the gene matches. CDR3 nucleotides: TGTGCCAGCAGTTACACGACAGGGCTCGGCGCGTCGTATGGCTACACCTTC. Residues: CASSYTTGLGASYGYTF. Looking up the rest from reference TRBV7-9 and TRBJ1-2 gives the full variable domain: DTGVSQNPRHKITKRGQNVTFRCDPISEHNRLYWYRQTLGQGPEFLTYFQNEAQLEKSRLLSDRFSAERPKGSFSTLEIQRTEQGDSAMYLCASSYTTGLGASYGYTFGSGTRLTVV.

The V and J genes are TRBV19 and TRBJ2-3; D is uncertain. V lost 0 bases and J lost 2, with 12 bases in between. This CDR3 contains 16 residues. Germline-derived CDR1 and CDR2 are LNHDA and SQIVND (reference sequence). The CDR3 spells CASSIDPLLPTDTQYF. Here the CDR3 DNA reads TGTGCCAGTAGTATAGATCCTCTGCTACCCACAGATACGCAGTATTTT.

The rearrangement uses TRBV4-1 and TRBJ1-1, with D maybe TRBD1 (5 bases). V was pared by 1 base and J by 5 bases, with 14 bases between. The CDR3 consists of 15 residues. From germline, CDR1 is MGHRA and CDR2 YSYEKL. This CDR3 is CASSQVGRGDTEAFF. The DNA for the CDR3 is TGCGCCAGCAGCCAAGTCGGAAGGGGTGATACTGAAGCTTTCTTT.

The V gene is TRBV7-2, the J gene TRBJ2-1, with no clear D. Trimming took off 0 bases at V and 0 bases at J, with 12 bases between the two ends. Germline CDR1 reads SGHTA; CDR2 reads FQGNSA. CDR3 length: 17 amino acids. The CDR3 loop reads CASSLALRLSSYNEQFF. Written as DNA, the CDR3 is TGTGCCAGCAGCTTAGCGCTCAGGCTGAGCTCCTACAATGAGCAGTTCTTC. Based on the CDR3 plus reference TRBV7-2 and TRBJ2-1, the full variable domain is GAGVSQSPSNKVTEKGKDVELRCDPISGHTALYWYRQSLGQGLEFLIYFQGNSAPDKSGLPSDRFSAERTGGSVSTLTIQRTQQEDSAVYLCASSLALRLSSYNEQFFGPGTRLTVL.

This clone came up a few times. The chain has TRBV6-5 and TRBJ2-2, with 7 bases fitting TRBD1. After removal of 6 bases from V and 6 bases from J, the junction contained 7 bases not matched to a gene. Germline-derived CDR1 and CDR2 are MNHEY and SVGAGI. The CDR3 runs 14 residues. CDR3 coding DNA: TGTGCCAGCAGGCAGACAGGGAGTGCCGGGGAGCTGTTTTTT. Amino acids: CASRQTGSAGELFF.

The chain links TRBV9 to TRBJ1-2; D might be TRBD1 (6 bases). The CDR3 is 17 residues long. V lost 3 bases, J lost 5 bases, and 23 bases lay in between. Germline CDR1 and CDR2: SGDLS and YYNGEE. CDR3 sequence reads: CASSEPGHLGVPYGYTF. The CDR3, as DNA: TGTGCCAGCAGCGAGCCGGGACACCTGGGGGTACCATATGGCTACACCTTC.